The 25 T cell receptor beta chains presented below share a single source sample, sequenced in a study of human T cells and chemical hapten exposure. Time point indicated: pre-sensitization, week 0. Sample treatment: therapeutic diphenylcyclopropenone sensitization with weekly scalp DPC. TCRdb processed the RACE reads anew with MiXCR; each CDR3 protein has one entry. The top ten hold 2% to 3% of the sample, which has a few hundred thousand distinct CDR3 sequences, about 8.6% seen once. Sequencing was performed on whole blood, taken in connection with sensitization to the hapten diphenylcyclopropenone (DPC). The receptors here all came from a middle-aged woman with alopecia areata. Some clones in this sample may be carry-over from other donors' samples.

The genes are TRBV7-2 and TRBJ2-7; D ambiguous. The CDR3 consists of 12 residues. Germline CDR1 reads SGHTA; CDR2 reads FQGNSA. V lost 5 bases and J lost 6, with 11 bases in between. The CDR3 is CASSEDRFEQYF. CDR3 DNA: TGTGCCAGCAGCGAAGATCGTTTCGAGCAGTACTTC. Full variable domain (outside the CDR3, taken from reference TRBV7-2 and TRBJ2-7): GAGVSQSPSNKVTEKGKDVELRCDPISGHTALYWYRQSLGQGLEFLIYFQGNSAPDKSGLPSDRFSAERTGGSVSTLTIQRTQQEDSAVYLCASSEDRFEQYFGPGTRLTVT.

This chain joins TRBV6-2 or TRBV6-3 and TRBJ2-1; 9 bases are a match to TRBD2. The CDR3 totals 13 residues. The trim removed 6 bases at V and 8 bases at J, leaving 5 bases unmatched. Germline CDR1 MNHEY, CDR2 SVGEGT. The CDR3 region is CASSRRTSDEQFF. In DNA, the CDR3 is TGTGCCAGCAGCCGCCGGACTAGCGATGAGCAGTTCTTC.

This clonotype was counted between two and nine times. The V call is TRBV21-1, the J call TRBJ2-3; TRBD1, the D gene given by the table, was not confirmed from the DNA. TRBV21-1 is classified as a pseudogene. This CDR3 is 15 amino acids long. In DNA form, the CDR3 reads TGTGCCCCCGCCCCCCACCGACTTAGCACAGATACGCAGTATTTT. Translated, it gives CAPAPHRLSTDTQYF.

This clonotype was detected only a few times. Written as DNA, the CDR3 is TGTGCCAGCACCCCGAGTGGGGGGGTCGATTCACCCCTCCACTTT. As protein: CASTPSGGVDSPLHF. The chain combines TRBV6-5 with TRBJ1-6; TRBD1 is a possible D gene (5 bases). The CDR3 sequence is 15 residues long. CDR1 and CDR2 from the germline V gene are MNHEY and SVGAGI. Trimming cost V 7 bases and J 8 bases, with 18 bases left between them.

V gene TRBV7-6 combines with J gene TRBJ2-1; 7 bases match TRBD2. The junction had 14 bases not matched to a gene; V was cut back by 1 base and J by 8 bases. The CDR3 runs to 17 residues. CDR1 SGHVS and CDR2 FNYEAQ come from the germline V gene. The CDR3 sequence is CASSLGSERDYIYEQFF. The DNA of the CDR3 is TGTGCCAGCAGCTTAGGTTCGGAGCGGGACTATATCTATGAGCAGTTCTTC.

V and J are TRBV4-3 and TRBJ2-7; the match to TRBD2 covers 8 bases. CDR1 is LGHNA, CDR2 YSLEER, per germline. Germline trimming cut 0 bases from V and 3 bases from J; bases unmatched to any gene: 10. The CDR3 runs 17 residues. CDR3 sequence: CASSQDYPGGLGYEQYF. The CDR3 coding sequence is TGCGCCAGCAGCCAAGATTACCCGGGAGGGCTGGGCTACGAGCAGTACTTC.

This clonotype has ten or more counts. The V call is TRBV20-1, the J call TRBJ2-6; 7 nucleotides agree with TRBD2. CDR1 and CDR2 from the germline V gene are DFQATT and SNEGSKA (reference sequence). V lost 6 bases, J lost 0 bases, and 8 bases stayed unmatched. The CDR3 loop spans 16 amino acids. The CDR3, as DNA: TGCAGTGCCCCTCGACGCGGGAGCTCTGGGGCCAACGTCCTGACTTTC. Its protein is CSAPRRGSSGANVLTF.

This clonotype was detected a few times. V is TRBV5-6 and J is TRBJ2-7, with D maybe TRBD1 (6 bases). The germline V gene has CDR1 SGHDT and CDR2 YYEEEE. V lost 1 base to trimming and J lost 3 bases, with 23 bases between them. This CDR3 comprises 18 residues. The CDR3 DNA is TGTGCCAGCAGCTTGTATCCCAGGTCGGGGACATTCTTCTACGAGCAGTACTTC. It yields the protein CASSLYPRSGTFFYEQYF. Filled out from reference TRBV5-6 and TRBJ2-7, the complete variable domain reads DAGVTQSPTHLIKTRGQQVTLRCSPKSGHDTVSWYQQALGQGPQFIFQYYEEEERQRGNFPDRFSGHQFPNYSSELNVNALLLGDSALYLCASSLYPRSGTFFYEQYFGPGTRLTVT.

This clonotype has a handful of counts. V gene TRBV29-1 combines with J gene TRBJ1-2; TRBD1 matches at 7 bases. Germline trimming cut 4 bases from V and 4 bases from J; bases unmatched to any gene: 3. The CDR3 totals 12 residues. The V gene's germline CDR1 is SQVTM and CDR2 ANQGSEA. CDR3 in DNA: TGCAGCGTTGCCCCAGGGGGCTATGGCTACACCTTC. Translation: CSVAPGGYGYTF.

V gene TRBV29-1 combines with J gene TRBJ1-1; D gene ambiguous. Trimming stripped 3 bases from V and 7 bases from J, with 12 bases between. This CDR3 has 12 residues. Germline lookup yields CDR1 SQVTM and CDR2 ANQGSEA. The CDR3: CSVEENSYEAFF. The CDR3 DNA sequence: TGCAGCGTTGAGGAAAACAGCTATGAAGCTTTCTTT. The whole variable domain, filled in from reference TRBV29-1 and TRBJ1-1, reads SAVISQKPSRDICQRGTSLTIQCQVDSQVTMMFWYRQQPGQSLTLIATANQGSEATYESGFVIDKFPISRPNLTFSTLTVSNMSPEDSSIYLCSVEENSYEAFFGQGTRLTVV.

In this sample, this clonotype turned up a few times. The V call is TRBV3-1, the J call TRBJ2-7, with 13 bases that match TRBD2. Germline assignment: CDR1 LGHDT and CDR2 YNNKEL (reference sequence). The V and J ends lost 3 bases and 2 bases, in that order; junction bases with no gene match: 4. This CDR3 region has 16 residues. In DNA, the CDR3 is TGTGCCAGCAGCCATTCCGGACTAGCGGGGGCCTACGAGCAGTACTTC. Encoded protein: CASSHSGLAGAYEQYF.

This rearrangement joins TRBV3-1 to TRBJ2-1, with 10 bases aligning to TRBD2. CDR3 length equals 15 residues. J lost 6 bases, V lost 5 bases, and 7 bases had no gene match. From germline, CDR1 is LGHDT and CDR2 YNNKEL (reference sequence). CDR3 loop: CASSGSGRASNEQFF. CDR3 nucleotides: TGTGCCAGCAGCGGCAGCGGGAGGGCCTCCAATGAGCAGTTCTTC.

The rearrangement links TRBV3-2 to TRBJ1-3. TRBV3-2 is termed a pseudogene. The CDR3 has 14 residues. CDR3 DNA sequence: TGTGCCAGCAGCCAAGACCGTACTGGAAACACCATATATTTT. It encodes CASSQDRTGNTIYF.

The sample holds a few counts of this clonotype. V and J are TRBV6-2 or TRBV6-3 and TRBJ2-7, with D hard to call. Germline V gives CDR1 MNHEY, CDR2 SVGEGT. V dropped 2 bases and J dropped 6 bases, with 8 bases sitting between them. This CDR3 comprises 12 residues. CDR3 residues: CASSYGKAEQYF. The DNA for the CDR3 is TGTGCCAGCAGTTACGGCAAGGCCGAGCAGTACTTC.

This clonotype was detected only a few times. The chain recombines TRBV5-1 with TRBJ2-2; no clear D. The CDR3 is 15 residues long. In germline, CDR1 is SGHRS, CDR2 YFSETQ. V was shortened by 0 bases and J by 0 bases, with 6 bases between the two germline ends. The chain's CDR3 is CASSLGPTNTGELFF. The CDR3 DNA reads TGCGCCAGCAGCTTGGGACCGACGAACACCGGGGAGCTGTTTTTT.

This clonotype turned up a few times. The V call is TRBV28, the J call TRBJ2-7; 10 nucleotides match TRBD1. CDR1 MDHEN and CDR2 SYDVKM come from the germline V gene. J was trimmed by 6 bases and V by 6 bases; bases with no gene match: 11. The length of the CDR3 is 15 residues. For the CDR3, the DNA is TGTGCCAGCAGCCCACCGGGACAGGGGTTTCGCGAGCAGTACTTC. Translating gives CASSPPGQGFREQYF.

This clonotype was counted a few times. CDR3 residues: CASSPPMASGNEQYF. In DNA form, the CDR3 reads TGTGCCAGCTCACCACCTATGGCAAGCGGGAACGAGCAGTACTTC. The rearrangement joins TRBV18 to TRBJ2-7, with 7 bases that match TRBD2. CDR3 size: 15 residues. J lost 5 bases, V lost 0 bases, and 7 bases had no gene match. CDR1 KGHSH and CDR2 LQKENI come from the germline V gene.

This chain joins TRBV11-2 and TRBJ2-1, with TRBD2 matching 7 bases. This CDR3 contains 18 residues. CDR1 and CDR2 from the germline V gene are SGHAT and FQNNGV. V shed 5 bases, J shed 8 bases, and the junction held 21 bases outside the gene matches. CDR3 nucleotide sequence: TGTGCCAGCAGCCCCCAATCCGGACTAGGAGACGCTCGGGATGAGCAGTTCTTC. Translated: CASSPQSGLGDARDEQFF.

This clonotype was observed at least ten times. The chain carries TRBV4-2 and TRBJ2-7; D perhaps matches TRBD1 (5 bases). Germline assignment: CDR1 LGHNA and CDR2 YNFKEQ. V was shortened by 0 bases and J by 3 bases, with 18 bases between the two germline ends. CDR3 length equals 17 residues. The CDR3: CASSQDSGARPLYEQYF. The CDR3 DNA is TGTGCCAGCAGCCAAGATAGTGGGGCCCGGCCCCTCTACGAGCAGTACTTC.

The chain combines TRBV29-1 with TRBJ2-7; D is possibly TRBD2 (5 bases). V dropped 3 bases and J dropped 3 bases, with 15 bases sitting between them. The CDR3 spans 14 residues. The germline gives CDR1 SQVTM, CDR2 ANQGSEA. The CDR3 DNA reads as TGCAGCGTTGATTTATACGGGGTGGGCTACGAGCAGTACTTC. Protein product: CSVDLYGVGYEQYF.

The chain recombines TRBV29-1 with TRBJ2-6, with TRBD2 matching over 8 bases. Germline V gene lookup returns CDR1 SQVTM and CDR2 ANQGSEA. V lost 6 bases, J lost 3 bases, and 7 bases stayed unmatched. The CDR3 covers 15 residues. The CDR3 reads CSVTGTRVGANVLTF. The CDR3 DNA follows: TGCAGCGTCACCGGGACTAGGGTTGGGGCCAACGTCCTGACTTTC.

This clonotype was seen only a few times. The rearrangement joins TRBV28 to TRBJ2-3; no reliable D call. Per germline, CDR1 MDHEN and CDR2 SYDVKM. The CDR3 is 12 residues long. Trimming pared 5 bases from V and 10 bases from J, leaving 13 bases between. The DNA of the CDR3 is TGTGCCAGCAGTCCGTTCAGTCAGGCGCAGTATTTT. It translates to CASSPFSQAQYF.

The gene calls are TRBV6-5 and TRBJ2-7; possible D gene TRBD2, 6 bases. The V end was cut by 0 bases, the J end by 2 bases, with 11 bases between. CDR1 and CDR2 from the germline V gene are MNHEY and SVGAGI. This CDR3 region has 15 residues. The DNA of the CDR3 is TGTGCCAGCAGTTACTCGGGCGGGAAGACCTACGAGCAGTACTTC. Amino acids: CASSYSGGKTYEQYF.

This clonotype was seen only a few times. The rearrangement uses TRBV12-3 or TRBV12-4 and TRBJ1-5; D remains unclear. This CDR3 has 14 amino acids. V lost 1 base and J lost 5, with 9 bases in between. CDR3 region: CASSLDGSHQPQHF. CDR3 sequence (DNA): TGTGCCAGCAGTTTAGACGGGAGCCATCAGCCCCAGCATTTT.

The CDR3 bases are TGCAGTGCTAGAGTGGCGGGAGGGCCTGATTACAATGAGCAGTTCTTC. It translates to CSARVAGGPDYNEQFF. V usage is TRBV20-1 and J usage is TRBJ2-1, with 9 bases that match TRBD2. The CDR3 covers 16 residues. Trimming cost V 1 base and J 4 bases; bases outside gene matches: 8. The germline V gene encodes CDR1 DFQATT and CDR2 SNEGSKA (reference sequence).